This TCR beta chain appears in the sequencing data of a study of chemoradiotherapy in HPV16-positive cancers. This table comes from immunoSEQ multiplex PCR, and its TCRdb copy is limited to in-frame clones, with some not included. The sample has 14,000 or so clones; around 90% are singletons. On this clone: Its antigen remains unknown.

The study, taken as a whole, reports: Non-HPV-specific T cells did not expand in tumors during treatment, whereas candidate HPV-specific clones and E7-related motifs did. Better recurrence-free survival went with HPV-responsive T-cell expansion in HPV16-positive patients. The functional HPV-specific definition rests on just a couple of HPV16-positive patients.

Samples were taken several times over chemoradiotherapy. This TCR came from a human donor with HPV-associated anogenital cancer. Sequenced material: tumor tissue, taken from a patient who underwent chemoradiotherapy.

The CDR3 region is CASSTQGFPDTQYF. CDR3 nucleotides: TGTGCCAGCAGCACTCAGGGGTTTCCAGATACGCAGTATTTT. The V call is TRBV9, the J call TRBJ2-3, with TRBD1 as a possible D gene (6 bases). The CDR3 covers 14 residues. Looked up from germline, CDR1 is SGDLS and CDR2 is YYNGEE. Trimming took off 4 bases at V and 4 bases at J, with 13 bases between the two ends.